This is a list of T cell receptor beta chains from one sample in a study of cytomegalovirus exposure and HLA in healthy donors. Sequencing used immunoSEQ multiplex PCR; TCRdb keeps in-frame clones, though not all of them. The profile shows 200,000 to 250,000 clones, 60% to 80% of them singletons. The sequenced sample consisted of PBMCs. The receptors originated from a woman aged 25-40 years in good health and CMV-seronegative. The CDR3 runs from the conserved cysteine through the conserved F or W. A D gene is named only where the DNA matches it firmly.

TRBJ2-5 | TRBV2 | TRBD2 | CASSERGREGRETQYF | TGTGCCAGCAGTGAACGTGGGCGGGAGGGCCGAGAGACCCAGTACTTC
TRBJ1-4 | TRBV27 | . | CASSRTPRATNEKLFF | TGTGCCAGCAGTCGCACCCCCAGGGCAACTAATGAAAAACTGTTTTTT
TRBJ1-1 | TRBV9 | . | CASSSKGVSEAFF | TGTGCCAGCAGCTCGAAGGGGGTTAGTGAAGCTTTCTTT
TRBJ2-4 | TRBV29-1 | . | CSVDAGGPSPYF | TGCAGCGTTGACGCAGGGGGGCCCTCGCCGTACTTC
TRBJ2-5 | TRBV30 | TRBD1 | CAWSVGQGVQTQYF | TGTGCCTGGAGTGTAGGACAGGGGGTACAGACCCAGTACTTC
TRBJ2-3 | TRBV19 | TRBD2 | CASSISSGSADTQYF | TGTGCCAGTAGTATTTCTAGCGGGAGTGCAGATACGCAGTATTTT
TRBJ2-3 | TRBV2 | . | CASSTSRLDTQYF | TGTGCCAGCTCCACTAGCAGGTTAGATACGCAGTATTTT
TRBJ2-7 | TRBV19 | TRBD1 | CASTPGQSSYEQYF | TGTGCCAGTACCCCGGGACAGAGCTCCTACGAGCAGTACTTC
TRBJ2-3 | TRBV9 | TRBD1 | CASSVAAGGTSTDTQYF | TGTGCCAGCAGCGTAGCAGCAGGGGGAACAAGCACAGATACGCAGTATTTT
TRBJ1-1 | TRBV19 | . | CASRVPRAGETEAFF | TGTGCCAGCAGGGTCCCCCGTGCCGGAGAGACTGAAGCTTTCTTT
TRBJ1-4 | TRBV27 | TRBD1 | CASRKTGTVSEKLFF | TGTGCCAGCAGAAAAACGGGGACAGTTTCTGAAAAACTGTTTTTT